This T cell receptor beta chain was obtained from a study of spatial heterogeneity in lung cancer. In the study overall: Bulk RNA-seq from matched material yielded a T cell module score that correlated strongly with TCR transcript counts in tumor regions. Regarding the study as a whole: The number of expanded tumor alpha and beta chains correlated with mutation number.

This clonotype is large by share. Its target is not known. The time point is: sample taken at primary tumor resection. Samples were obtained from 70 or so donors, all untreated early-stage non-small cell lung cancer patients. The study sequenced unsorted whole RNA from tumor, nontumor lung or frozen PBMC. TCRdb independently ran MiXCR on the 5' RACE reads; one entry per CDR3 protein. The sample shows 2,400 or so distinct CDR3 sequences, 15% to 19% of them seen only once. This CDR3 has 16 amino acids. V shed 3 bases and J shed 0 bases, with 9 bases lying between them. CDR1 and CDR2 from the germline V gene are SGHTA and FQGTGA.

Sequenced material: lung tumor tissue, taken at surgery. The receptor's source is a female donor with early-stage non-small cell lung cancer. This chain connects TRBV7-3 to TRBJ2-6; D unclear. The CDR3 nucleotides are TGTGCCAGCAGCTTCCGACCAAGCTCTGGGGCCAACGTCCTGACTTTC. Its translation is CASSFRPSSGANVLTF.